These T cell receptor beta chains were read from a single sample in a study of blood T cell repertoires in COVID-19. TCRdb keeps only in-frame clones here, not all; method: immunoSEQ multiplex PCR. The sample records around 330,000 clones, 85% being singletons. The specimen was PBMCs or T cells enriched from blood (not recorded which). These receptors were obtained from a woman in her thirties who had been exposed to COVID-19. Each CDR3 is given with its conserved first and last residue. The D gene is left open where the match is weak. Size tells how often a clone was seen (once, few, many) or the class of an expanded clone, and some rows leave it out.

.	few	TRBV5-1	TRBJ1-1	TGCGCCAGCAGCTTGTCGATGGGCCTGCTCGACACTGAAGCTTTCTTT	CASSLSMGLLDTEAFF
TRBD1	.	TRBV28	TRBJ1-2	TGTGCCAGCAGTTTATCGACAGGGGTGGTGAGGGCTAACTATGGCTACACCTTC	CASSLSTGVVRANYGYTF
TRBD2	.	TRBV28	TRBJ2-1	TGTGCCAGCAGCCAGATGGGACTAGCGGGAGCAAAGGATGAGCAGTTCTTC	CASSQMGLAGAKDEQFF
TRBD1	.	TRBV7-2	TRBJ2-5	TGTGCCAGCAGCGAAGGGGGCGGGGAGACCCAGTACTTC	CASSEGGGETQYF
.	.	TRBV2	TRBJ2-1	TGTGCCAGCAGTGGGGACTTAAACAATGAGCAGTTCTTC	CASSGDLNNEQFF
.	.	TRBV28	TRBJ1-1	TGTGCCAGCAGGGACACCGTGAACACTGAAGCTTTCTTT	CASRDTVNTEAFF
.	.	TRBV12-3/TRBV12-4	TRBJ2-1	TGTGCCAGCAGTTTAACCGGTTACAATGAGCAGTTCTTC	CASSLTGYNEQFF
TRBD1	.	TRBV2	TRBJ1-5	TGTGCCAGCAGCCTTTGGACAGGGGGCGCCGGCAATCAGCCCCAGCATTTT	CASSLWTGGAGNQPQHF
TRBD1	.	TRBV14	TRBJ1-2	TGTGCCAGCAGCCCCCGAGGACAGGGGCTTTATGGCTACACCTTC	CASSPRGQGLYGYTF
TRBD2	few	TRBV7-2	TRBJ2-3	TGTGCCAGCAGCCCCGGACTAGCGGGAGGCACAGATACGCAGTATTTT	CASSPGLAGGTDTQYF
.	few	TRBV27	TRBJ1-1	TGTGCCAGCAGTTTAGGAGGGGCACGCGATGGCCTGAGGGCTTTCTTT	CASSLGGARDGLRAFF
.	once	TRBV3-1/TRBV3-2	TRBJ2-7	TGTGCCAGCAGCCCGGGGAGTTGGTCCTACGAGCAGTACTTC	CASSPGSWSYEQYF
TRBD1	.	TRBV28	TRBJ2-7	TGTGCCAGCAGAGCCCCTGGACAGGGAATATCCTACGAGCAGTACTTC	CASRAPGQGISYEQYF
.	.	TRBV7-3	TRBJ2-1	TGTGCCAGCAGCTTAAATATTCTAGCCAGCTACAATGAGCAGTTCTTC	CASSLNILASYNEQFF
TRBD1	.	TRBV5-4	TRBJ2-5	TGTGCCAGCAGCTCAGGGGGTGGCCAAGAGACCCAGTACTTC	CASSSGGGQETQYF
.	.	TRBV10-3	TRBJ1-3	TGTGCCATCAGATCCGGACGGGAATATACTCTCTCTGGAAACACCATATATTTT	CAIRSGREYTLSGNTIYF